One TCR beta chain is described in this entry. Its antigen is unknown. In making TCR beta libraries, quantitative 5'-RACE with molecular barcodes was used. In TCRdb, the 5' RACE reads were re-called with MiXCR into one record per CDR3 protein. The sample has a few hundred thousand distinct CDR3 sequences, roughly a tenth seen once. Germline V CDR1 and CDR2: MDHEN, SYDVKM. This CDR3 region has 14 residues. V lost 10 bases, J lost 0 bases, and 13 bases lay in between. The sample belongs to a study of CD8 T cells in ankylosing spondylitis. Points from the study as a whole: Significantly higher representation of disease-linked clones was reported for matched ankylosing spondylitis synovial fluid. In the blood and synovial fluid of reactive arthritis, some motif variants had been previously reported. Clones linked to the disease showed a CD8+ phenotype. They occurred at relatively low frequencies in peripheral blood.

The sample consisted of blood, either unsorted or a sorted T cell fraction (not recorded which). This TCR was recovered from a male donor with ankylosing spondylitis or in good health (not recorded which). The rearrangement uses TRBV28 and TRBJ1-5; weak D call: TRBD1 (5 bases). The CDR3 loop reads CATWGPNSNQPQHF. The CDR3 DNA reads TGTGCCACCTGGGGACCTAATAGCAATCAGCCCCAGCATTTT.